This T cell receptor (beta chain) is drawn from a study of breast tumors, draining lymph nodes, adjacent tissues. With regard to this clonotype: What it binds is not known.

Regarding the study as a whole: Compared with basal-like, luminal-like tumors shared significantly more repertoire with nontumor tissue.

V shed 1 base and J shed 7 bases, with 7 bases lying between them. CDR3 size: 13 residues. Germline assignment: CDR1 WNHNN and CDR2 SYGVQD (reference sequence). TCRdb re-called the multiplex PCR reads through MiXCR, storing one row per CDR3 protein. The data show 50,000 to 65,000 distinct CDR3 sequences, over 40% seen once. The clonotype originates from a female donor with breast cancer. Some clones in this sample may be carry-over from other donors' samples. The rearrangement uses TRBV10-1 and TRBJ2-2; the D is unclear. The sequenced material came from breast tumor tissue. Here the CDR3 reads CASSEWASGELFF. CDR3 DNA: TGCGCCAGCAGTGAGTGGGCTAGCGGGGAGCTGTTTTTT.